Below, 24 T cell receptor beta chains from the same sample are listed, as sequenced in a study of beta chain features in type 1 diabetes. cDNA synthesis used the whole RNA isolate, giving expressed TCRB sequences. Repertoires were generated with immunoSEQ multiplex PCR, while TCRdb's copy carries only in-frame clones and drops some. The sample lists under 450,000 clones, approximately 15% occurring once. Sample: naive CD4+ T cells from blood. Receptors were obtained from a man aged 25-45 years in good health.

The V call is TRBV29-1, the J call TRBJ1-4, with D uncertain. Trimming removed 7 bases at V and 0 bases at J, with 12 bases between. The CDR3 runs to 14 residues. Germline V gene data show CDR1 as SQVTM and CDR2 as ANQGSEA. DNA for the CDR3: TGCAGCGCCGGAAAAGATGCAACTAATGAAAAACTGTTTTTT. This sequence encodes CSAGKDATNEKLFF.

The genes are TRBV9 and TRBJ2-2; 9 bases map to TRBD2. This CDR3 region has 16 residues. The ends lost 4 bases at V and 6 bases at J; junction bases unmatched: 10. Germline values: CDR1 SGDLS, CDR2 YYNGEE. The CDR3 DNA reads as TGTGCCAGCAGCATGTCTCATAGCGGGAGCGCCGGGGAGCTGTTTTTT. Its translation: CASSMSHSGSAGELFF.

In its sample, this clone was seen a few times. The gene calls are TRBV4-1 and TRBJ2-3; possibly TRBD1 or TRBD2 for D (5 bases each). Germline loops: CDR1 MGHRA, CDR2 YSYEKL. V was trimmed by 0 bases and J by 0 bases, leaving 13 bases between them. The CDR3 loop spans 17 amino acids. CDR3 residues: CASSQDRGRTSTDTQYF. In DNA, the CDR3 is TGCGCCAGCAGCCAAGATCGGGGCCGAACTAGCACAGATACGCAGTATTTT.

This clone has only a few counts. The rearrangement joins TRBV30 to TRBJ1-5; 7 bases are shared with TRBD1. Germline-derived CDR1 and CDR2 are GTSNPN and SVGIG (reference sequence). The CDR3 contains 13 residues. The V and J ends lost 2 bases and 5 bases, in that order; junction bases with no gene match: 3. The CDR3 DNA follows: TGTGCCTGGAGTCTACAGGGGTATCAGCCCCAGCATTTT. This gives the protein CAWSLQGYQPQHF.

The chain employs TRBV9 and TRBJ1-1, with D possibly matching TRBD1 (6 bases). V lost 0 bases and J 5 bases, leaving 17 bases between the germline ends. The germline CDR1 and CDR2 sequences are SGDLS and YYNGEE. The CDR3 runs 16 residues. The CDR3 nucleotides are TGTGCCAGCAGCGTAGGGGTACAGGGACATGGGACTGAAGCTTTCTTT. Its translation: CASSVGVQGHGTEAFF. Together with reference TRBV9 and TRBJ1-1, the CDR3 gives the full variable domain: DSGVTQTPKHLITATGQRVTLRCSPRSGDLSVYWYQQSLDQGLQFLIQYYNGEERAKGNILERFSAQQFPDLHSELNLSSLELGDSALYFCASSVGVQGHGTEAFFGQGTRLTVV.

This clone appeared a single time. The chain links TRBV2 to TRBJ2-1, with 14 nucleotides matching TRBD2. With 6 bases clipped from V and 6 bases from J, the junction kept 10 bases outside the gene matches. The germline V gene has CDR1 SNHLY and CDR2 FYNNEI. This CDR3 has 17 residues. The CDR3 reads CASSKGLAGVRGNEQFF. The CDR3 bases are TGTGCCAGCAGCAAGGGACTAGCGGGAGTACGCGGCAATGAGCAGTTCTTC. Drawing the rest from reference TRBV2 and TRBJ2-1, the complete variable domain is EPEVTQTPSHQVTQMGQEVILRCVPISNHLYFYWYRQILGQKVEFLVSFYNNEISEKSEIFDDQFSVERPDGSNFTLKIRSTKLEDSAMYFCASSKGLAGVRGNEQFFGPGTRLTVL.

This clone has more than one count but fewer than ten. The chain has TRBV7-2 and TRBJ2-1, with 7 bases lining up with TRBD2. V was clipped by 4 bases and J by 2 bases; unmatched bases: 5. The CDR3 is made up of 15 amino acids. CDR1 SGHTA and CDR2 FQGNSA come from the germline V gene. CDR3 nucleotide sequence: TGTGCCAGCAGCTGGGCGGGAGAGGCCTACAATGAGCAGTTCTTC. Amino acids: CASSWAGEAYNEQFF.

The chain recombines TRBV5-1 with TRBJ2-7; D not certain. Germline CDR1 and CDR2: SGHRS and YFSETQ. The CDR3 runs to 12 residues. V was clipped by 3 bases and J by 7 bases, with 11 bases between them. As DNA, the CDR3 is TGCGCCAGCAGCTCAAATTCCTTGGAGCAGTACTTC. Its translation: CASSSNSLEQYF.

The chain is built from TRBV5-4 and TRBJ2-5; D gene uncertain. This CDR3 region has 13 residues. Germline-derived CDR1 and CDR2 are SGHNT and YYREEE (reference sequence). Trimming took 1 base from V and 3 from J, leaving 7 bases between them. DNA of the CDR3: TGTGCCAGCAGCTTGAATCAGGAAGAGACCCAGTACTTC. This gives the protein CASSLNQEETQYF. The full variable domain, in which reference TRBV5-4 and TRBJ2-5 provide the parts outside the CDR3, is ETGVTQSPTHLIKTRGQQVTLRCSSQSGHNTVSWYQQALGQGPQFIFQYYREEENGRGNFPPRFSGLQFPNYSSELNVNALELDDSALYLCASSLNQEETQYFGPGTRLLVL.

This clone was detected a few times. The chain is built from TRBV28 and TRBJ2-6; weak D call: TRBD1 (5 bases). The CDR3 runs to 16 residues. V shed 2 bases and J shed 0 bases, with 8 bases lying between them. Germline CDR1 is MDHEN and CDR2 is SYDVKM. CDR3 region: CASSLRGSSGANVLTF. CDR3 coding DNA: TGTGCCAGCAGTTTAAGGGGCAGCTCTGGGGCCAACGTCCTGACTTTC.

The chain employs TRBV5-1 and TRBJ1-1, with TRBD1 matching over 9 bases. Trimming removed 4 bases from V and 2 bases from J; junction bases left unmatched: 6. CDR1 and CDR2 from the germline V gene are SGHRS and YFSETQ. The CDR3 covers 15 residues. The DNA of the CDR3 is TGCGCCAGCAGCAAGAGGACAGGGGTTAACACTGAAGCTTTCTTT. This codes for CASSKRTGVNTEAFF. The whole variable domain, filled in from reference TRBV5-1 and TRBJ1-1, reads KAGVTQTPRYLIKTRGQQVTLSCSPISGHRSVSWYQQTPGQGLQFLFEYFSETQRNKGNFPGRFSGRQFSNSRSEMNVSTLELGDSALYLCASSKRTGVNTEAFFGQGTRLTVV.

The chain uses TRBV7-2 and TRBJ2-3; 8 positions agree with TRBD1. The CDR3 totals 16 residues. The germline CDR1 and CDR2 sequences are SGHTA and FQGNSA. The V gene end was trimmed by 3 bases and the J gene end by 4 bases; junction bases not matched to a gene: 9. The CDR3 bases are TGTGCCAGCAGCTTGTCGAGACAGGGGTTCGCAGATACGCAGTATTTT. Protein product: CASSLSRQGFADTQYF.

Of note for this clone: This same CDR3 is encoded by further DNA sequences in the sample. For the CDR3, the DNA is TGCGCCAGCAGCCCTGGACAGGTAAACACTGAAGCTTTCTTT. Translation: CASSPGQVNTEAFF. The chain links TRBV5-1 to TRBJ1-1; the match to TRBD1 covers 7 bases. CDR1 is SGHRS and CDR2 is YFSETQ in the germline V gene. The V gene end was trimmed by 4 bases and the J gene end by 2 bases; junction bases not matched to a gene: 5. The length of the CDR3 is 14 residues.

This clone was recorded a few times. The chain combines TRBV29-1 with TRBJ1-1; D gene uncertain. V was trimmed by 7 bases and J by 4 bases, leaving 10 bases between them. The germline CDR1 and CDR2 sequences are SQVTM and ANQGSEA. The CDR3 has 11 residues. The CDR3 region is CSGRAATEAFF. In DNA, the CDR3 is TGCAGCGGGAGGGCGGCCACTGAAGCTTTCTTT.

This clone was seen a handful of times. CDR3 DNA: TGTGCCAGCAGCCCCCAACCCCCGGGACAGGTTCACTACGAGCAGTACTTC. Its translation: CASSPQPPGQVHYEQYF. The chain has TRBV7-2 and TRBJ2-7; 8 bases are a match to TRBD1. The CDR3 sequence is 17 residues long. CDR1 is SGHTA and CDR2 is FQGNSA in the germline V gene. V trimming: 5 bases; J trimming: 3 bases; junction bases outside the gene matches: 15.

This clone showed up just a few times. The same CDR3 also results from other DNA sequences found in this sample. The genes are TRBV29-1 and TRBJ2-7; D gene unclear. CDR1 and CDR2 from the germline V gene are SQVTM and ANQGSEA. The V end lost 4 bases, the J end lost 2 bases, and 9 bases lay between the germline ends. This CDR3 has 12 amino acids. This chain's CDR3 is CSVVTGAYEQYF. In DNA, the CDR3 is TGCAGCGTTGTGACTGGAGCCTACGAGCAGTACTTC.

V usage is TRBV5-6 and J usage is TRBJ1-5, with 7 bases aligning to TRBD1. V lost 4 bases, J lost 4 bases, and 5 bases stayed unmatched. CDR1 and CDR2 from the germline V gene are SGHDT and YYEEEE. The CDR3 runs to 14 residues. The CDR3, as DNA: TGTGCCAGCAGCCCACAGGGGAGGAATCAGCCCCAGCATTTT. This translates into CASSPQGRNQPQHF.

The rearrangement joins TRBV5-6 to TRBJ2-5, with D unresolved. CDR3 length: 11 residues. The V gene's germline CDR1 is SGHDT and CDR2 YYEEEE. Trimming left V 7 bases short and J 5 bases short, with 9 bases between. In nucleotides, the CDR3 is TGTGCCAGCCGGTTCCGCGAGACCCAGTACTTC. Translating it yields CASRFRETQYF.

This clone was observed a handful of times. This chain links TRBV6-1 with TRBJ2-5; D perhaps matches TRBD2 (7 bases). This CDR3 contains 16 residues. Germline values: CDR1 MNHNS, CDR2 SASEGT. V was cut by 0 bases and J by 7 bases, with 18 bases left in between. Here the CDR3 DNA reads TGTGCCAGCAGTGAAGCGCCATGGGGGGGCGGAGGGACCCAGTACTTC. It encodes CASSEAPWGGGGTQYF.

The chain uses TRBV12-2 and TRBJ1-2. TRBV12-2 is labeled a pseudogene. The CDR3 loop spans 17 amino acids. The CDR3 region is CASRRPSMDKGRYGYTF. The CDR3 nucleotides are TGTGCAAGTCGCCGGCCCTCGATGGACAAGGGGAGGTATGGCTACACCTTC.

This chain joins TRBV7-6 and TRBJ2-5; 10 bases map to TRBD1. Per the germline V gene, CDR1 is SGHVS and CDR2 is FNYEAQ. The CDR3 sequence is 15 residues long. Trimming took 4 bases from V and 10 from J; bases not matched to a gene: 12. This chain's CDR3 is CASSSTGQGRIGQYF. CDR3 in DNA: TGTGCCAGCAGCTCTACGGGACAGGGGAGGATCGGCCAGTACTTC.

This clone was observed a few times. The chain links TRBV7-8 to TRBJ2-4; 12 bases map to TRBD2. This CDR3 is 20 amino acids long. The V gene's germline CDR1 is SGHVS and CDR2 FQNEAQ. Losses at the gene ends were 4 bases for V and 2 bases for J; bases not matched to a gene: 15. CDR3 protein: CASSSTKTSGSTTTKNIQYF. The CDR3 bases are TGTGCCAGCAGCTCGACCAAGACTAGCGGGAGTACGACGACCAAAAACATTCAGTACTTC.

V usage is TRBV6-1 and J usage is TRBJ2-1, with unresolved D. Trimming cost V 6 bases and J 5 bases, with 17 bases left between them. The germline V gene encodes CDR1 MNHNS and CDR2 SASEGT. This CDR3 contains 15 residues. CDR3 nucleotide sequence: TGTGCCAGCAGCCAGACTCCAGTCGTCCACAATGAGCAGTTCTTC. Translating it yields CASSQTPVVHNEQFF.

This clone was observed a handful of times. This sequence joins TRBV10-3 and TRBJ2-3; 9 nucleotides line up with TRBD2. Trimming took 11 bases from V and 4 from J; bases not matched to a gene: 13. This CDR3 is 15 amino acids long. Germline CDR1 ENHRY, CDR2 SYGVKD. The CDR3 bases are TGTGCCTCGAGGGACAGAGTAGCGGGAGCAGATACGCAGTATTTT. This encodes CASRDRVAGADTQYF.